Each of the 15 T cell receptor beta chains below was sequenced from the same sample in a study of blood T cell repertoires in COVID-19. Profiling relied on immunoSEQ multiplex PCR, and the TCRdb table lists in-frame clones only, not all of them. The sample holds around 270,000 clones, around 83% seen once. Specimen: peripheral blood. Every receptor here comes from a woman in her forties who had recovered from COVID-19.

V is TRBV7-6 and J is TRBJ2-5; 10 nucleotides line up with TRBD1. Germline loops: CDR1 SGHVS, CDR2 FNYEAQ. The CDR3 has 15 residues. J was trimmed by 4 bases and V by 5 bases; bases with no gene match: 7. The DNA for the CDR3 is TGTGCCAGCAGCGTTACGGGACAGGGGTTAGAGACCCAGTACTTC. Residues: CASSVTGQGLETQYF.

CDR3 sequence: CASSTDGLQRTEAFF. CDR3 bases: TGTGCCAGTAGTACGGACGGACTTCAGAGGACTGAAGCTTTCTTT. The rearrangement joins TRBV19 to TRBJ1-1, with unresolved D. Trimming pared 4 bases from V and 5 bases from J, leaving 17 bases between. The CDR3 covers 15 residues. Germline V gene lookup returns CDR1 LNHDA and CDR2 SQIVND (reference sequence).

This clone was seen a handful of times. The rearrangement uses TRBV3-1 (or the pseudogene TRBV3-2) and TRBJ1-1; the D gene is possibly TRBD1 (5 bases). This CDR3 has 12 amino acids. Germline CDR1 and CDR2: LGHDT and YNNKEL (reference sequence). V lost 7 bases, J lost 10 bases, and 16 bases lay in between. CDR3: CASMGWGGGAFF. The CDR3 nucleotides are TGTGCCAGCATGGGGTGGGGCGGTGGAGCTTTCTTT.

V gene TRBV10-1 combines with J gene TRBJ2-1; maybe TRBD2 (6 bases). CDR1 and CDR2 (germline): WNHNN, SYGVQD (reference sequence). The CDR3 is 13 residues long. V was pared by 6 bases and J by 6 bases, with 12 bases between. CDR3 DNA: TGCGCCAGCAGCTCCGGGCGGGGCAATGAGCAGTTCTTC. It translates to CASSSGRGNEQFF.

The rearrangement joins TRBV18 to TRBJ2-5; D uncertain. Trimming removed 6 bases at V and 3 bases at J, with 14 bases between. In germline, CDR1 is KGHSH, CDR2 LQKENI. The CDR3 sequence is 14 residues long. The CDR3 bases are TGTGCCAGCTCTCTACGGGTTTCAGAAGAGACCCAGTACTTC. Translating it yields CASSLRVSEETQYF.

V gene TRBV7-9 combines with J gene TRBJ1-6; D is undetermined. The germline gives CDR1 SEHNR, CDR2 FQNEAQ (reference sequence). The CDR3 loop spans 15 amino acids. V shed 1 base and J shed 7 bases, with 11 bases lying between them. The CDR3 region has the DNA TGTGCCAGCAGCTTAGTGGGCCCTCAAAATTCACCCCTCCACTTT. Translating it yields CASSLVGPQNSPLHF.

The chain links TRBV29-1 to TRBJ2-7; D gene unclear. This CDR3 is 12 amino acids long. V lost 5 bases and J lost 0, with 8 bases in between. Germline loops: CDR1 SQVTM, CDR2 ANQGSEA. This CDR3 is CSVLQSSYEQYF. As DNA, the CDR3 is TGCAGCGTTTTACAGAGCTCCTACGAGCAGTACTTC.

The chain recombines TRBV10-3 with TRBJ1-1; 8 positions match TRBD1. The CDR3 is made up of 15 amino acids. Trimming at V came to 4 bases and at J to 0 bases, leaving 4 bases not matched to a gene. In germline, CDR1 is ENHRY, CDR2 SYGVKD. The CDR3 loop reads CAISVSTGVNTEAFF. The CDR3 DNA sequence: TGTGCCATCAGTGTGTCGACAGGGGTGAACACTGAAGCTTTCTTT.

The chain is built from TRBV11-3 and TRBJ2-5; 10 bases agree with TRBD2. Trimming removed 1 base from V and 6 bases from J; junction bases left unmatched: 8. The CDR3 consists of 16 residues. The germline V gene encodes CDR1 SGHNT and CDR2 YENEEA. In DNA, the CDR3 is TGTGCCAGCAGCTTAGGTCTAGCGGGGGTCAGAAAGACCCAGTACTTC. It codes for CASSLGLAGVRKTQYF.

The gene calls are TRBV6-5 and TRBJ1-4, with D hard to call. The CDR3 length is 13 residues. V was trimmed by 6 bases and J by 8 bases, leaving 13 bases between them. Germline V CDR1 and CDR2: MNHEY, SVGAGI. CDR3 in amino acids: CASSPDWMEKLFF. CDR3 DNA sequence: TGTGCCAGCAGCCCCGACTGGATGGAAAAACTGTTTTTT.

This clone was seen a few times. The chain links TRBV3-1 (or the pseudogene TRBV3-2) to TRBJ1-4; D not certain. The CDR3 runs to 14 residues. Per germline, CDR1 LGHDT and CDR2 YNNKEL (reference sequence). Trimming stripped 1 base from V and 10 bases from J, with 13 bases between. CDR3 nucleotides: TGTGCCAGCAGCCAAGGGTTGGGGAGTGGAAAACTGTTTTTT. The encoded protein is CASSQGLGSGKLFF.

The chain joins TRBV12-3 or TRBV12-4 to TRBJ1-2; the D gene is possibly TRBD1 (5 bases). V dropped 3 bases and J dropped 8 bases, with 13 bases sitting between them. The CDR3 has 13 amino acids. CDR3 coding DNA: TGTGCCAGCAGTTTTTTAGCGGCAGGGGGCTACACCTTC. Translation gives CASSFLAAGGYTF.

This chain uses TRBV7-3 with TRBJ2-1; 11 nucleotides match TRBD2. From germline, CDR1 is SGHTA and CDR2 FQGTGA. Trimming removed 3 bases from V and 4 bases from J; junction bases left unmatched: 2. The CDR3 covers 15 residues. The CDR3 coding sequence is TGTGCCAGCAGCTTTAGCGGGGGGGCATACAATGAGCAGTTCTTC. Amino acid sequence: CASSFSGGAYNEQFF.

This rearrangement joins TRBV7-3 to TRBJ1-1; TRBD1 matches 8 bases. CDR3 length: 16 amino acids. V gave up 1 base and J gave up 2 bases; unmatched junction bases: 6. Looked up from germline, CDR1 is SGHTA and CDR2 is FQGTGA. The DNA of the CDR3 is TGTGCCAGCAGCTTAATTCCGGGACAGGTAAACACTGAAGCTTTCTTT. Translated: CASSLIPGQVNTEAFF.

The chain is built from TRBV5-8 and TRBJ1-6; possibly TRBD1 for D (6 bases). Trimming left V 4 bases short and J 13 bases short, with 12 bases between. The CDR3 contains 12 residues. Germline loops: CDR1 SGHTS, CDR2 YDEGEE. In DNA, the CDR3 is TGTGCCAGCAGCCTGGACAGCCGCCCCCTCCACTTT. Translated, it gives CASSLDSRPLHF.